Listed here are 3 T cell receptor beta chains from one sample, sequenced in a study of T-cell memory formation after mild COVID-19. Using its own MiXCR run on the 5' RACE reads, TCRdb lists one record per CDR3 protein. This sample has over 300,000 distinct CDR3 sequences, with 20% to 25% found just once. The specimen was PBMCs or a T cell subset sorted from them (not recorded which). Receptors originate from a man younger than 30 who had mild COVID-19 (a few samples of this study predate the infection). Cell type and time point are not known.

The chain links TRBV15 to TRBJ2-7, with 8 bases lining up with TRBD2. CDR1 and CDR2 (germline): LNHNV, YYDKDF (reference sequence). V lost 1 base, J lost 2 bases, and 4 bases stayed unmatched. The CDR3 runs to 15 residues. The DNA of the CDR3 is TGTGCCACCAGCAGAGTAGCGGGGCCTACCTACGAGCAGTACTTC. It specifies CATSRVAGPTYEQYF.

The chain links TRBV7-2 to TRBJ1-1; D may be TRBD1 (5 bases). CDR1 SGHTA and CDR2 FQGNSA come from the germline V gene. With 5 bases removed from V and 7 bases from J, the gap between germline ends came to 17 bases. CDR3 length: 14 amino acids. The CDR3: CASSPGPAGGEAFF. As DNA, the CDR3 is TGTGCCAGCAGCCCAGGGCCTGCAGGAGGTGAAGCTTTCTTT.

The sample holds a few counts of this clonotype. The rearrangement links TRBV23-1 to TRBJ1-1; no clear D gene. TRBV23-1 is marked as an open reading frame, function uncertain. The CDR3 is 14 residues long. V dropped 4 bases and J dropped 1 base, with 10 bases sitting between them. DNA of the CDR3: TGCGCCAGCAGTCCGGGCAGGAGGAACACTGAAGCTTTCTTT. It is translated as CASSPGRRNTEAFF.